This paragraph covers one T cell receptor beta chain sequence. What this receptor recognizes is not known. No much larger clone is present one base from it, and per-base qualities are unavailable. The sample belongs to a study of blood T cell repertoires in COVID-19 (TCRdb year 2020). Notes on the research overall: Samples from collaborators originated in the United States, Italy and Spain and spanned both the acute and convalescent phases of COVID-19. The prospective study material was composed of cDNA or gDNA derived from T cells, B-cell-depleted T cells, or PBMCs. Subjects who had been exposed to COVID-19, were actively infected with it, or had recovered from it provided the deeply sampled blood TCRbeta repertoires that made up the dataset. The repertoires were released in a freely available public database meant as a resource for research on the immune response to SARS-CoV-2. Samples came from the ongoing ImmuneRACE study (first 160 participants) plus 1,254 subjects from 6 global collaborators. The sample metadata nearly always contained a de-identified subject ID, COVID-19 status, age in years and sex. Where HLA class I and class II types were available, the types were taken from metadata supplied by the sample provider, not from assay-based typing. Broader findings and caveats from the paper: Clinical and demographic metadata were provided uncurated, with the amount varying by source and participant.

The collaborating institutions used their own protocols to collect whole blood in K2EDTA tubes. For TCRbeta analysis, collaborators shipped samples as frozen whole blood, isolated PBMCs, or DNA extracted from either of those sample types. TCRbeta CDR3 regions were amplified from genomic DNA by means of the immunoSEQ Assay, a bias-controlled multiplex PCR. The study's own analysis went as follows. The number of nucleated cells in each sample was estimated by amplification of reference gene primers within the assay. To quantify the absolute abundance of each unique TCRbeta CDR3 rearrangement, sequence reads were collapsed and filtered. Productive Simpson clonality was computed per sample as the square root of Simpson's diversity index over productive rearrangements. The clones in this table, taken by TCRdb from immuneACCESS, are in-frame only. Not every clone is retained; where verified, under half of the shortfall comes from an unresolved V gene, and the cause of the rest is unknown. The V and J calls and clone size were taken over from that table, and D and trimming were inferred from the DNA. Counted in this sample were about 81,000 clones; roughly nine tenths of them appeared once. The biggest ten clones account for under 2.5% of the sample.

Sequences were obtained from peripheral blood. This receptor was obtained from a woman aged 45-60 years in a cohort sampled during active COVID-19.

The CDR3 is CASSYTTGSGGTEAFF. The DNA sequence is given as TGTGCCAGCAGTTACACAACAGGGAGCGGGGGCACTGAAGCTTTCTTT. The chain is assembled from TRBV6-5 and TRBJ1-1; a tentative D call is TRBD1 (6 bases match). V gives up 2 bases and J gives up 4 bases, and the segment between their germline ends measures 17 bases. CDR1 and CDR2 are read off the germline V gene as MNHEY and SVGAGI. The CDR3 holds 16 amino acids from the cysteine to the phenylalanine. The retained sequence is limited to the CDR3, 48 bases, with the frame set at the first base.